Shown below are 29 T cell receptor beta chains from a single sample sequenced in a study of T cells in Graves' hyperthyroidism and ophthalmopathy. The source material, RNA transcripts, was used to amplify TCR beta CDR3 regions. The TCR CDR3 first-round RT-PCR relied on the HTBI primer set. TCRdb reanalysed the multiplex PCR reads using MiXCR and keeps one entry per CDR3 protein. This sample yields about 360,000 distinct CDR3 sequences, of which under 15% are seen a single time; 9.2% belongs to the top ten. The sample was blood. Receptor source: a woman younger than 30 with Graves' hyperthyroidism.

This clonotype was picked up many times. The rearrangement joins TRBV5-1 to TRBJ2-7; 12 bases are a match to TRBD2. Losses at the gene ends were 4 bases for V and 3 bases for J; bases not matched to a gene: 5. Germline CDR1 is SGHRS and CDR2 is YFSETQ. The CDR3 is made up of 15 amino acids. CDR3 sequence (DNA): TGCGCCAGCAGCGGGACGACTAGCGGGAGCTACGAGCAGTACTTC. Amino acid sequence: CASSGTTSGSYEQYF.

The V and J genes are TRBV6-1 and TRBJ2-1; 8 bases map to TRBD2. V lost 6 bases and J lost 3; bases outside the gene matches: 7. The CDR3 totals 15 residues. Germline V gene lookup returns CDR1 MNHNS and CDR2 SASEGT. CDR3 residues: CASRSPSGFYNEQFF. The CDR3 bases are TGTGCCAGCAGGTCCCCTAGCGGGTTCTACAATGAGCAGTTCTTC.

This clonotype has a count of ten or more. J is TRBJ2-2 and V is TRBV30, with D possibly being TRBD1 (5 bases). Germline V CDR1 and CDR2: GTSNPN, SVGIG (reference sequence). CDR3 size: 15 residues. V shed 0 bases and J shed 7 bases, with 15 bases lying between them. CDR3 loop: CAWSVWGFRGGELFF. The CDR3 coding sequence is TGTGCCTGGAGTGTTTGGGGATTTAGGGGCGGGGAGCTGTTTTTT.

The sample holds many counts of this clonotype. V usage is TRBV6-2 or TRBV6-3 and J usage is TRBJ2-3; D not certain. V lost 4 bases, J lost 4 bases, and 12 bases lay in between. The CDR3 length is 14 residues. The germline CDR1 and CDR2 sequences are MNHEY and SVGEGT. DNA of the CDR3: TGTGCCAGCAGTTTAACCCCGAAAGCAGATACGCAGTATTTT. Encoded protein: CASSLTPKADTQYF.

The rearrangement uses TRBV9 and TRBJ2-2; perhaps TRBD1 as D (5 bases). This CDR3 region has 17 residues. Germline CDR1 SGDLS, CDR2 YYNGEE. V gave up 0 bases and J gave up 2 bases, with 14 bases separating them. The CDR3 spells CASSVATWTTNTGELFF. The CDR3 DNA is TGTGCCAGCAGCGTAGCTACTTGGACAACCAACACCGGGGAGCTGTTTTTT.

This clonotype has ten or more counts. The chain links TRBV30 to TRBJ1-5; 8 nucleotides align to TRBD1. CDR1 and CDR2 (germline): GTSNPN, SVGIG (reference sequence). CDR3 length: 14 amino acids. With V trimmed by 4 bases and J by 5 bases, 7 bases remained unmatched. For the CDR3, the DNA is TGTGCCTGGACCCCGGGGACAGGAGATCAGCCCCAGCATTTT. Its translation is CAWTPGTGDQPQHF. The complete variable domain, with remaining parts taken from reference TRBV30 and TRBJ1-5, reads SQTIHQWPATLVQPVGSPLSLECTVEGTSNPNLYWYRQAAGRGLQLLFYSVGIGQISSEVPQNLSASRPQDRQFILSSKKLLLSDSGFYLCAWTPGTGDQPQHFGDGTRLSIL.

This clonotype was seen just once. This chain's CDR3 is CASSMRQGTDTQYF. The CDR3 DNA follows: TGTGCCAGTAGTATGAGACAGGGCACAGATACGCAGTATTTT. This chain uses TRBV19 with TRBJ2-3; perhaps TRBD1 as D (6 bases). The CDR3 has 14 residues. V shed 3 bases and J shed 1 base, with 8 bases lying between them. The germline gives CDR1 LNHDA, CDR2 SQIVND (reference sequence).

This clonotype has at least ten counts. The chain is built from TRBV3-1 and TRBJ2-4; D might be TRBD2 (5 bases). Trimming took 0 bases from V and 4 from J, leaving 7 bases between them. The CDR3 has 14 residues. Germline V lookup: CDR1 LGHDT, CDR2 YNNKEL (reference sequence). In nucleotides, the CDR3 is TGTGCCAGCAGCCAAGATGGAGGAAAAAACATTCAGTACTTC. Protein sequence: CASSQDGGKNIQYF.

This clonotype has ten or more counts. Here the CDR3 DNA reads TGTGCCAGCTCACCAGGGCAGAACACTGAAGCTTTCTTT. Protein product: CASSPGQNTEAFF. The chain employs TRBV18 and TRBJ1-1; the D is unclear. V lost 2 bases to trimming and J lost 1 base, with 5 bases between them. CDR1 is KGHSH and CDR2 is LQKENI in the germline V gene. The length of the CDR3 is 13 residues.

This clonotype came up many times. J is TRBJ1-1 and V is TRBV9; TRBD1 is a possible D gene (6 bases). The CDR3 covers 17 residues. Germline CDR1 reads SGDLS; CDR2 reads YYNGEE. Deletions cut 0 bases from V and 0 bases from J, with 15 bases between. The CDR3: CASSVDRWGRMNTEAFF. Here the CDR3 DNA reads TGTGCCAGCAGCGTAGATCGGTGGGGGCGAATGAACACTGAAGCTTTCTTT.

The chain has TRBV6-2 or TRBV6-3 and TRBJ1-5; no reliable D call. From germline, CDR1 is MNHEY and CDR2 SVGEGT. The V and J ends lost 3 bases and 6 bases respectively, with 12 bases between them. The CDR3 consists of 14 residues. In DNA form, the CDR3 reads TGTGCCAGCAGTTATGAGGTGGGCGGTCAGCCCCAGCATTTT. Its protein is CASSYEVGGQPQHF.

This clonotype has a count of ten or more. The CDR3 region has the DNA TGTGCCAGCAGTGATGGATTATCGGTCACGAATTCACCCCTCCACTTT. Translation gives CASSDGLSVTNSPLHF. This chain connects TRBV2 to TRBJ1-6; D unclear. This CDR3 comprises 16 residues. The germline V gene has CDR1 SNHLY and CDR2 FYNNEI. V lost 3 bases and J 7 bases, leaving 16 bases between the germline ends.

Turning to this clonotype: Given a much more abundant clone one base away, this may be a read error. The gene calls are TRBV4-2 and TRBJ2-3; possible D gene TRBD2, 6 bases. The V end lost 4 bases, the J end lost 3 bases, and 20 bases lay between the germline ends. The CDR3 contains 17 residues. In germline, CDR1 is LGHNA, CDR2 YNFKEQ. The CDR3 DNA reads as TGTGCCAGCAGCCGTGGTCTGGACGGGAGAAAGACAGATACGCAGTATTTT. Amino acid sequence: CASSRGLDGRKTDTQYF.

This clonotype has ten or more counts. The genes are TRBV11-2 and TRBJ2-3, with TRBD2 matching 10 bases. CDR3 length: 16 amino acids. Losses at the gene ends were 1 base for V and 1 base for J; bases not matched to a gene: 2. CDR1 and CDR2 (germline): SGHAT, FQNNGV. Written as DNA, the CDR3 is TGTGCCAGCAGCTTAGGAGCGGGGGGGGGCACAGATACGCAGTATTTT. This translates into CASSLGAGGGTDTQYF. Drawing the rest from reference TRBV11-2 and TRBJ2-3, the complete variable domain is EAGVAQSPRYKIIEKRQSVAFWCNPISGHATLYWYQQILGQGPKLLIQFQNNGVVDDSQLPKDRFSAERLKGVDSTLKIQPAKLEDSAVYLCASSLGAGGGTDTQYFGPGTRLTVL.

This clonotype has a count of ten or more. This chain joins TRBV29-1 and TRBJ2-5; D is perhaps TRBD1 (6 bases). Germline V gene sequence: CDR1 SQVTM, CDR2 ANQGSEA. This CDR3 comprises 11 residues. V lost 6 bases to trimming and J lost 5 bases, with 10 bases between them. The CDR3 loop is CSVLQGETQYF. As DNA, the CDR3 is TGCAGCGTCCTCCAGGGGGAGACCCAGTACTTC.

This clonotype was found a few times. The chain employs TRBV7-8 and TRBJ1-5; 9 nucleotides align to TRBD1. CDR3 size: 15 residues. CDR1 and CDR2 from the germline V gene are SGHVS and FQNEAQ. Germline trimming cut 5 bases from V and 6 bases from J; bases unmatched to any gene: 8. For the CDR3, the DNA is TGTGCCAGCAGCCCTATTACAGGGGGCGGTCAGCCCCAGCATTTT. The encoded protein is CASSPITGGGQPQHF.

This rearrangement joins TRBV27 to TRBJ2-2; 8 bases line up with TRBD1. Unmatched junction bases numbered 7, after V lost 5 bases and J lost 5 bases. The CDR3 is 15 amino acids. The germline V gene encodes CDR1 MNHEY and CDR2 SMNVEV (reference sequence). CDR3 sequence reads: CASSARDRGTGELFF. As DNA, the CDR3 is TGTGCCAGCAGTGCACGAGACAGGGGAACCGGGGAGCTGTTTTTT.

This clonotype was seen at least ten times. The CDR3 protein is CASSRPGTEGGYGYTF. CDR3 coding DNA: TGTGCCAGCAGCCGGCCCGGGACAGAGGGGGGCTATGGCTACACCTTC. The chain combines TRBV5-4 with TRBJ1-2, with 7 bases fitting TRBD1. There are 16 residues in the CDR3. V lost 4 bases and J lost 4; bases outside the gene matches: 13. Germline-derived CDR1 and CDR2 are SGHNT and YYREEE (reference sequence).

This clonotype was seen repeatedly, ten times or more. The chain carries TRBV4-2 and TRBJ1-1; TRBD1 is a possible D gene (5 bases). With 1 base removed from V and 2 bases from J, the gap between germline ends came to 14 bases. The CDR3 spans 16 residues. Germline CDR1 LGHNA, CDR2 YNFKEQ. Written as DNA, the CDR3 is TGTGCCAGCAGCCAAGGGGCCGGGACCGTCAACACTGAAGCTTTCTTT. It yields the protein CASSQGAGTVNTEAFF.

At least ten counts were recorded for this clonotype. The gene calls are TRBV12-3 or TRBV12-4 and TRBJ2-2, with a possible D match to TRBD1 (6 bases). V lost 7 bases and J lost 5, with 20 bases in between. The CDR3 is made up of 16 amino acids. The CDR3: CASIMSGTGWTGELFF. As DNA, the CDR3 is TGTGCCAGCATTATGTCGGGAACAGGGTGGACCGGGGAGCTGTTTTTT.

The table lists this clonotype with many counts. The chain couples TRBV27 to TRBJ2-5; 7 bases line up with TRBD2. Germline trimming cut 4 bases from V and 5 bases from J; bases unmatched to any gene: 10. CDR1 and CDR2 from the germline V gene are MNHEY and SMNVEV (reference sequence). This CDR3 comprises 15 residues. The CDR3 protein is CASSSPGPGGETQYF. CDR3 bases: TGTGCCAGCAGTTCCCCGGGACCCGGGGGGGAGACCCAGTACTTC.

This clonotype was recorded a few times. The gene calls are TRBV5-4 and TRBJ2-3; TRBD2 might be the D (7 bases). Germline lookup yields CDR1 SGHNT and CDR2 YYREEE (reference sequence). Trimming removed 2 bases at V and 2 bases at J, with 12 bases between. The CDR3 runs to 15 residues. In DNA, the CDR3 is TGTGCCAGCAGCTTTGGGGGGGGGCACACAGATACGCAGTATTTT. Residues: CASSFGGGHTDTQYF. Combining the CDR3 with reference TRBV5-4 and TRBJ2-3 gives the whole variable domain ETGVTQSPTHLIKTRGQQVTLRCSSQSGHNTVSWYQQALGQGPQFIFQYYREEENGRGNFPPRFSGLQFPNYSSELNVNALELDDSALYLCASSFGGGHTDTQYFGPGTRLTVL.

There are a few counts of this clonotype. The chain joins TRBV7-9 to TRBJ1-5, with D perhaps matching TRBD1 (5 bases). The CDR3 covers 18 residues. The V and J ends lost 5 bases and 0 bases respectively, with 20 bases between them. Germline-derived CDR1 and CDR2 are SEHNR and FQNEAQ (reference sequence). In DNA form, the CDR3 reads TGTGCCAGCAGCCACGCGGGACCCCGGCGGGATAGCAATCAGCCCCAGCATTTT. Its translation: CASSHAGPRRDSNQPQHF.

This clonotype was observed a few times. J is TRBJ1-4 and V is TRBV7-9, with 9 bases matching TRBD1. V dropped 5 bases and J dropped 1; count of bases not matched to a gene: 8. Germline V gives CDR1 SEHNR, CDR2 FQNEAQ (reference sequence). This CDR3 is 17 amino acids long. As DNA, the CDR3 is TGTGCCAGCAGCCAGCAGGACAGGGGTGTAACTAATGAAAAACTGTTTTTT. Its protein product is CASSQQDRGVTNEKLFF. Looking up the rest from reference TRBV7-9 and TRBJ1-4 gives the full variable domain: DTGVSQNPRHKITKRGQNVTFRCDPISEHNRLYWYRQTLGQGPEFLTYFQNEAQLEKSRLLSDRFSAERPKGSFSTLEIQRTEQGDSAMYLCASSQQDRGVTNEKLFFGSGTQLSVL.

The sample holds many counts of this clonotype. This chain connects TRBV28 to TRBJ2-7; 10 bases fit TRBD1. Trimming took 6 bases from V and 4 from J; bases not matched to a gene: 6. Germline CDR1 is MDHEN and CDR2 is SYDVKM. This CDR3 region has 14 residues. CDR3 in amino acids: CASRQDRGKYEQYF. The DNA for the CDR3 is TGTGCCAGCAGACAGGACAGGGGGAAGTACGAGCAGTACTTC.

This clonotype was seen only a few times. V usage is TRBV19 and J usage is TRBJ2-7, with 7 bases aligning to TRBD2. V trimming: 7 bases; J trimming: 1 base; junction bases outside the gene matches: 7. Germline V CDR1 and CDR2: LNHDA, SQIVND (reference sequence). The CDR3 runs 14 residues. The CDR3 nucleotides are TGTGCCAGTAAGCGGGATAGAAGGTCCTACGAGCAGTACTTC. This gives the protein CASKRDRRSYEQYF. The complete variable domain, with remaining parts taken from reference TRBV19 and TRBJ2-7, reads DGGITQSPKYLFRKEGQNVTLSCEQNLNHDAMYWYRQDPGQGLRLIYYSQIVNDFQKGDIAEGYSVSREKKESFPLTVTSAQKNPTAFYLCASKRDRRSYEQYFGPGTRLTVT.

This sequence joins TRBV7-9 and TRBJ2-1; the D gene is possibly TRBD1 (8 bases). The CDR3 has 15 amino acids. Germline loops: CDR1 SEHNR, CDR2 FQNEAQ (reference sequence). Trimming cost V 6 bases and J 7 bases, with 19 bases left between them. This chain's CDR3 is CASSQGAGVDNEQFF. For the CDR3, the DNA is TGTGCCAGCAGTCAGGGGGCGGGAGTGGATAATGAGCAGTTCTTC.

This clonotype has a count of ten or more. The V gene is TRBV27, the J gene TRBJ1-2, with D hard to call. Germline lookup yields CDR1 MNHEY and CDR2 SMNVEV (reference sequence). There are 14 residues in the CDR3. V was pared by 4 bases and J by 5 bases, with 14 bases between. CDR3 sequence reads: CASSSSRGLYGYTF. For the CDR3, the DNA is TGTGCCAGCAGTTCGAGCCGAGGATTATATGGCTACACCTTC.

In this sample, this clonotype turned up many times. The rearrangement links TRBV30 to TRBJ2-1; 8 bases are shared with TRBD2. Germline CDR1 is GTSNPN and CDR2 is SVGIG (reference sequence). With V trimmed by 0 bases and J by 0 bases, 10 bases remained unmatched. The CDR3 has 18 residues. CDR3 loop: CAWSVWTSSFPSYNEQFF. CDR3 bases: TGTGCCTGGAGTGTGTGGACTAGCAGTTTCCCCTCCTACAATGAGCAGTTCTTC.